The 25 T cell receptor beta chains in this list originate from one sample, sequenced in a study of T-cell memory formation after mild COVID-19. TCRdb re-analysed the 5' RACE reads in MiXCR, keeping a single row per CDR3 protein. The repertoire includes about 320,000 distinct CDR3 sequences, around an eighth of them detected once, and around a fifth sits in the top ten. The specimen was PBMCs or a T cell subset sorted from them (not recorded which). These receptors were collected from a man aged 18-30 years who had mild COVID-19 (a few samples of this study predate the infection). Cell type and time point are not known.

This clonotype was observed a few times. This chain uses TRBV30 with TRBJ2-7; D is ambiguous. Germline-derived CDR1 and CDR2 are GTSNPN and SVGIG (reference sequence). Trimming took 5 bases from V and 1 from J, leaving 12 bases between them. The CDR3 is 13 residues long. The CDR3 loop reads CAWLGKGSYEQYF. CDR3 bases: TGTGCCTGGCTGGGGAAAGGGTCCTACGAGCAGTACTTC.

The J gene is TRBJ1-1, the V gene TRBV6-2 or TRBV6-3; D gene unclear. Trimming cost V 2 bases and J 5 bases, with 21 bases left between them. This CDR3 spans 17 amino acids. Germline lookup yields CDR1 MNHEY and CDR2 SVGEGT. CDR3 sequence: CASSYLGRGPRRTEAFF. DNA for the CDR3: TGTGCCAGCAGTTACCTAGGTCGTGGCCCGAGGCGAACTGAAGCTTTCTTT.

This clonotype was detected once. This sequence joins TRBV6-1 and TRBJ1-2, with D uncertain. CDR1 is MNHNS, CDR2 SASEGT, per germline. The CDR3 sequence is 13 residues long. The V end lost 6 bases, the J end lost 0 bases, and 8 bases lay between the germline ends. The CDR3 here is CASRGDSNYGYTF. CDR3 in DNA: TGTGCCAGCAGGGGTGATTCTAACTATGGCTACACCTTC.

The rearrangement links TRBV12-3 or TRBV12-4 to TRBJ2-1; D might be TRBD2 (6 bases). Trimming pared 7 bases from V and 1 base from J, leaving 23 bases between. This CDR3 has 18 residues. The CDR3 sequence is CASTLSSAGLRSYNEQFF. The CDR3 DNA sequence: TGTGCCAGCACCCTATCCAGCGCGGGGCTCAGATCCTACAATGAGCAGTTCTTC.

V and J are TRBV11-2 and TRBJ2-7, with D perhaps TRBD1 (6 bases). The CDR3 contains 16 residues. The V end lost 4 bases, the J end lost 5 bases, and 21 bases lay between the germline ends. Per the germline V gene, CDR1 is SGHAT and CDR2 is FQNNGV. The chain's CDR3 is CASSSRGSGANHEQYF. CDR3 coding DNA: TGTGCCAGCAGCTCTAGAGGGTCAGGGGCGAACCACGAGCAGTACTTC.

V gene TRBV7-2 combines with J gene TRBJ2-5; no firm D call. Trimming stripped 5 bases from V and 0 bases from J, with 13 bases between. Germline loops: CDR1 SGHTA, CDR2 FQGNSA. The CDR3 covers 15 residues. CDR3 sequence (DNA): TGTGCCAGCAGCACGCAGGACGGGTACCAAGAGACCCAGTACTTC. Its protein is CASSTQDGYQETQYF. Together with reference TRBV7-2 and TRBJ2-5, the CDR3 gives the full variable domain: GAGVSQSPSNKVTEKGKDVELRCDPISGHTALYWYRQSLGQGLEFLIYFQGNSAPDKSGLPSDRFSAERTGGSVSTLTIQRTQQEDSAVYLCASSTQDGYQETQYFGPGTRLLVL.

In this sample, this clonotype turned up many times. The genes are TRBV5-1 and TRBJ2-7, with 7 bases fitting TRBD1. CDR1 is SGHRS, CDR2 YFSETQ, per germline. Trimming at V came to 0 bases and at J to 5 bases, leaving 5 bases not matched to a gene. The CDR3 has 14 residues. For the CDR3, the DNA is TGCGCCAGCAGCTTGGCACAGGGGACCCACGAGCAGTACTTC. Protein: CASSLAQGTHEQYF. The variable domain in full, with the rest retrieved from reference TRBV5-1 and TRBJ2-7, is KAGVTQTPRYLIKTRGQQVTLSCSPISGHRSVSWYQQTPGQGLQFLFEYFSETQRNKGNFPGRFSGRQFSNSRSEMNVSTLELGDSALYLCASSLAQGTHEQYFGPGTRLTVT.

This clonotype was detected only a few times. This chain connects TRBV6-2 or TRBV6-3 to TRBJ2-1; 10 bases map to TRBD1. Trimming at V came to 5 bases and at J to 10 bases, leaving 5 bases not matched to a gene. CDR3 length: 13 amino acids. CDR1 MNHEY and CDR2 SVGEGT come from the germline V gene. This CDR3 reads CASSRQGAVEQFF. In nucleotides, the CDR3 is TGTGCCAGCAGTCGACAGGGGGCCGTAGAGCAGTTCTTC.

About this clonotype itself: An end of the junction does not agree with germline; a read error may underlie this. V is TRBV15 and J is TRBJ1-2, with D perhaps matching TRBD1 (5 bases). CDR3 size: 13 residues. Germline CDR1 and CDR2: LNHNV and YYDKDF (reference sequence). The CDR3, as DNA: TGTGCCACCAGCAGACCACCGGACACCCACAACTTCTTC. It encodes CATSRPPDTHNFF.

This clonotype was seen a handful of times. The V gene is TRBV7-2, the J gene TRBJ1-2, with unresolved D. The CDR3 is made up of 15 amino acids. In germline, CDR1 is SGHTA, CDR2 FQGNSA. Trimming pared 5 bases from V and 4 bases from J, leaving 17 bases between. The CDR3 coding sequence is TGTGCCAGCAGCCCGACCGGGTTTCCGGGCTATGGCTACACCTTC. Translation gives CASSPTGFPGYGYTF.

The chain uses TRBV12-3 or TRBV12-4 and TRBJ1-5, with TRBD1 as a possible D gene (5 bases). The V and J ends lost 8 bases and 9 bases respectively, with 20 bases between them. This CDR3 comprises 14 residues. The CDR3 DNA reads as TGTGCCAGCCGGGATGCGGGACGGGGTCGGCCCCAGCATTTT. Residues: CASRDAGRGRPQHF.

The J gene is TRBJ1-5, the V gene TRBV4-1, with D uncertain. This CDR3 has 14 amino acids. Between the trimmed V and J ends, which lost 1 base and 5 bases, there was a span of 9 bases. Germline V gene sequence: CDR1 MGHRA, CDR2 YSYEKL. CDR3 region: CASSQVGRDQPQHF. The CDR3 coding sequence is TGCGCCAGCAGCCAAGTAGGAAGGGATCAGCCCCAGCATTTT.

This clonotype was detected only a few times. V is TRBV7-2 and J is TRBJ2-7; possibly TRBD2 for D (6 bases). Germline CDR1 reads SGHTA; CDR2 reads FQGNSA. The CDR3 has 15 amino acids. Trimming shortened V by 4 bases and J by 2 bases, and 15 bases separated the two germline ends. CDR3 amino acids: CASSSGVRTTYEQYF. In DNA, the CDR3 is TGTGCCAGCAGCTCGGGGGTCAGGACGACCTACGAGCAGTACTTC.

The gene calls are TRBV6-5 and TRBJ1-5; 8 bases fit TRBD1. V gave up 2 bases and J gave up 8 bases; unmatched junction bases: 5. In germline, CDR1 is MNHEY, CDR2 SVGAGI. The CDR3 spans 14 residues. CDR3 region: CASSYGQGREPQHF. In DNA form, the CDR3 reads TGTGCCAGCAGTTACGGACAGGGCAGGGAGCCCCAGCATTTT.

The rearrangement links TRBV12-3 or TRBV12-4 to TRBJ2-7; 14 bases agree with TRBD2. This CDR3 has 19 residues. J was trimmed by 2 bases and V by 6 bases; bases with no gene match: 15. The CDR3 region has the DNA TGTGCCAGCAGCTCAACCCCTTGGACTAGCGGGGGGCCCCCCTACGAGCAGTACTTC. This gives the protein CASSSTPWTSGGPPYEQYF.

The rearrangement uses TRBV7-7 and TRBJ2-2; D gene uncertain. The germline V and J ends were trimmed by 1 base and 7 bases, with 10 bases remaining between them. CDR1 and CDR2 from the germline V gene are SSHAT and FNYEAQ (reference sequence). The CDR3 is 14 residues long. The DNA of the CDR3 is TGTGCCAGCAGCTTAGGGCTCGGAGTCGGGGAGCTGTTTTTT. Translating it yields CASSLGLGVGELFF.

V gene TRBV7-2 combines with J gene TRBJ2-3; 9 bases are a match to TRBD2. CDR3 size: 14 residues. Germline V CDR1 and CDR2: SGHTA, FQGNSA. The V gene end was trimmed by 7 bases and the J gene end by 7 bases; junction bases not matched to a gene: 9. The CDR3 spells CASTLAGAMNTQYF. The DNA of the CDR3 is TGTGCCAGCACACTAGCGGGCGCCATGAATACGCAGTATTTT.

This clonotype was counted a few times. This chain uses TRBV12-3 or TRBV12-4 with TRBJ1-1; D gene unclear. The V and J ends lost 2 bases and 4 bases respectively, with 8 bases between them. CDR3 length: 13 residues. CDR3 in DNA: TGTGCCAGCAGTTTATCGGGTATCACTGAAGCTTTCTTT. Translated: CASSLSGITEAFF.

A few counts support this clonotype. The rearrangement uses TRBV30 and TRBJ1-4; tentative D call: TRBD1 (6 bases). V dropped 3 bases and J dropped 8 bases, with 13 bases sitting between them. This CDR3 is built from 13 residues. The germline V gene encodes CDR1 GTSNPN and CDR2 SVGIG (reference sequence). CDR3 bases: TGTGCCTGGAGGAACACAGGGTACGAAAAACTGTTTTTT. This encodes CAWRNTGYEKLFF.

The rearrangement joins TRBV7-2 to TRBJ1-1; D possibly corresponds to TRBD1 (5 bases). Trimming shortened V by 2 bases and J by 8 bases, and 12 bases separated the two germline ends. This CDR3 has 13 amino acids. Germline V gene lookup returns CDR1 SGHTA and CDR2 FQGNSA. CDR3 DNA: TGTGCCAGCAGCTTAACTCCCCGGACAGAAGCTTTCTTT. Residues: CASSLTPRTEAFF.

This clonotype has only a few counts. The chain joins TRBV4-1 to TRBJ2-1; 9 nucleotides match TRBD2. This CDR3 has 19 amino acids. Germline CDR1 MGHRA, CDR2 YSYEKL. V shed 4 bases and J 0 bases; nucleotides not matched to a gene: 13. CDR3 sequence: CASSPARAGGPSSYNEQFF. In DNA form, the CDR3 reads TGCGCCAGCAGCCCTGCTCGAGCGGGGGGCCCGAGCTCCTACAATGAGCAGTTCTTC.

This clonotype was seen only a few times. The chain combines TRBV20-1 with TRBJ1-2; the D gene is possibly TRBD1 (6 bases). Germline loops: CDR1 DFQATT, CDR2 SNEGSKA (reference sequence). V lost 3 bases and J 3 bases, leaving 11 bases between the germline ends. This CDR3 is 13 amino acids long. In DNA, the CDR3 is TGCAGTGCTAGCGACAGGACTGACTATGGCTACACCTTC. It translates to CSASDRTDYGYTF.

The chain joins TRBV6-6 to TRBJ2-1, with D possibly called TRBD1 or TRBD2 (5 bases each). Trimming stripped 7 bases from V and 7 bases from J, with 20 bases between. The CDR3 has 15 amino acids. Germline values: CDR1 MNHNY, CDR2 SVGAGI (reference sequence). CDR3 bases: TGTGCCAGCACCGTGGGGCCAGGGTGGGGGAATGAGCAGTTCTTC. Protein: CASTVGPGWGNEQFF.

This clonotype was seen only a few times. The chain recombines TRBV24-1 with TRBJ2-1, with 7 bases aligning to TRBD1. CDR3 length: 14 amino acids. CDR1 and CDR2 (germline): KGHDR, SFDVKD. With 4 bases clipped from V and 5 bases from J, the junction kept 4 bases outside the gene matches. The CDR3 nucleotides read TGTGCCACCAGTGACGAGACAGGGAACAATGAGCAGTTCTTC. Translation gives CATSDETGNNEQFF.

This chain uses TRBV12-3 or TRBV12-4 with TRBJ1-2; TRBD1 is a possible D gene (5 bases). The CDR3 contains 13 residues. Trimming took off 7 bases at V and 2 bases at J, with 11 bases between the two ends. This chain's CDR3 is CASTPDTNYGYTF. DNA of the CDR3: TGTGCCAGCACCCCGGACACAAACTATGGCTACACCTTC.